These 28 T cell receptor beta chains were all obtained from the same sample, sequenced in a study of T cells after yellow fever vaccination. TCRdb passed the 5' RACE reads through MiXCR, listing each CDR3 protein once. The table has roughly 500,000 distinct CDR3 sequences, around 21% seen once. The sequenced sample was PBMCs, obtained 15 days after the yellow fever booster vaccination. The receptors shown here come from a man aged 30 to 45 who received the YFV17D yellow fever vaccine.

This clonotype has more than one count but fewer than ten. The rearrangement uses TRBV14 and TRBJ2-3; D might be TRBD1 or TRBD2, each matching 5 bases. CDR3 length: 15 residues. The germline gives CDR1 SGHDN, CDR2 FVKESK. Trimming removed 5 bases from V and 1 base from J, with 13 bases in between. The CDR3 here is CASSAGTQRTDTQYF. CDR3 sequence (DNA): TGTGCCAGCAGCGCCGGGACCCAACGCACAGATACGCAGTATTTT.

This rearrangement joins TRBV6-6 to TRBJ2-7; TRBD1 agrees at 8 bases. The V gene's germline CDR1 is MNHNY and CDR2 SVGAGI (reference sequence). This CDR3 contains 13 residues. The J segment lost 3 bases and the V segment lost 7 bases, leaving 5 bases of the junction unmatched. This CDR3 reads CASIPDRGYEQYF. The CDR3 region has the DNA TGTGCCAGCATCCCAGACAGGGGCTACGAGCAGTACTTC.

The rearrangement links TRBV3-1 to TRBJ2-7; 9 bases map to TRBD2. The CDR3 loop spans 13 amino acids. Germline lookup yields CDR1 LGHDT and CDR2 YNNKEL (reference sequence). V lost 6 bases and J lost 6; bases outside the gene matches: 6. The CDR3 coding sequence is TGTGCCAGCAGTAGCGGGAGCGGCGGCGAGCAGTACTTC. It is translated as CASSSGSGGEQYF.

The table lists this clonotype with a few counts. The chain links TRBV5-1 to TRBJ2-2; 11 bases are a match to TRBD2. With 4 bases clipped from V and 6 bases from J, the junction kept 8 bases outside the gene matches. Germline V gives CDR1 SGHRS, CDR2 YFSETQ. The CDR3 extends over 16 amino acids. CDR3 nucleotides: TGCGCCAGCAGCCCAGTAGCGGGAGGGCCTTCCGGGGAGCTGTTTTTT. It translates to CASSPVAGGPSGELFF.

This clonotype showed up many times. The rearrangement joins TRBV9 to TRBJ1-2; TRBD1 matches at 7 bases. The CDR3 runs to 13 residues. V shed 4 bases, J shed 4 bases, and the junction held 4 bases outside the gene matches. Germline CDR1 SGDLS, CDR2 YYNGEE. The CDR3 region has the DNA TGTGCCAGCAGCACGACAGGGACCTATGGCTACACCTTC. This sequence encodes CASSTTGTYGYTF.

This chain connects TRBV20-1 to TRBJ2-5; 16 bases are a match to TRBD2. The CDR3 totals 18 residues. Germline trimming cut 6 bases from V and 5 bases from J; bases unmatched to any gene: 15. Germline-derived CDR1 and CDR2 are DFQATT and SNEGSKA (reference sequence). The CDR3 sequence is CSALSGTSGRASRETQYF. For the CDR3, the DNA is TGCAGTGCCCTCTCGGGGACTAGCGGGAGGGCCAGCCGGGAGACCCAGTACTTC.

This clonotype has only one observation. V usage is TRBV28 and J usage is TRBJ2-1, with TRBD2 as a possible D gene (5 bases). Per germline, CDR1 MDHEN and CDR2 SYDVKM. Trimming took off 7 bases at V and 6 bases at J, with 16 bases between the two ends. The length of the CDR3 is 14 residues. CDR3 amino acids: CASTKSGGPNEQFF. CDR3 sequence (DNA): TGTGCCAGCACCAAGAGCGGCGGCCCCAATGAGCAGTTCTTC.

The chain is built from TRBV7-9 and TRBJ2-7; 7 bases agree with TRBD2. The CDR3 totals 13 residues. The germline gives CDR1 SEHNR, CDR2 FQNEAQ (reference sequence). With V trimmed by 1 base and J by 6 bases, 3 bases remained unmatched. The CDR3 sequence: CASSLVGGSEQYF. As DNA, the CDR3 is TGTGCCAGCAGCTTAGTGGGAGGGAGCGAGCAGTACTTC.

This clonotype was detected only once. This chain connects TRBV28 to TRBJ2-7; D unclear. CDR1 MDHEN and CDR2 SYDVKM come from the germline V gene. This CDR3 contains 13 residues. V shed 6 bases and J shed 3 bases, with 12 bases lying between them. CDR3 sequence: CASSGFPYYEQYF. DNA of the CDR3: TGTGCCAGCAGCGGGTTTCCCTACTACGAGCAGTACTTC.

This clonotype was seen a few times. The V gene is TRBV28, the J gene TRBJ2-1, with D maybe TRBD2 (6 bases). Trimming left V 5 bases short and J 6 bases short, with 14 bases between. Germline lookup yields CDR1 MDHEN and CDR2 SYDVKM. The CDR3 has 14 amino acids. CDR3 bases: TGTGCCAGCAGTGGGGGAGGTTCGCTCAATGAGCAGTTCTTC. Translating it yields CASSGGGSLNEQFF.

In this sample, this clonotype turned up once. The CDR3 here is CASSQGQARSGANVLTF. The CDR3 DNA follows: TGCGCCAGCAGCCAGGGGCAGGCACGCTCTGGGGCCAACGTCCTGACTTTC. The chain couples TRBV4-1 to TRBJ2-6; possibly TRBD1 for D (5 bases). Germline V gives CDR1 MGHRA, CDR2 YSYEKL. CDR3 size: 17 residues. The ends were cut back, 3 bases at V and 0 bases at J, with 12 bases in the middle.

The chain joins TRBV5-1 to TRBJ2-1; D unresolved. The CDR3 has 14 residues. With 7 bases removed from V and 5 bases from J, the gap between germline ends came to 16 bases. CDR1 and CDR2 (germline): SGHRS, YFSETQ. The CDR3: CASQAVQHDNEQFF. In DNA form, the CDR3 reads TGCGCCAGCCAGGCGGTCCAGCACGACAATGAGCAGTTCTTC.

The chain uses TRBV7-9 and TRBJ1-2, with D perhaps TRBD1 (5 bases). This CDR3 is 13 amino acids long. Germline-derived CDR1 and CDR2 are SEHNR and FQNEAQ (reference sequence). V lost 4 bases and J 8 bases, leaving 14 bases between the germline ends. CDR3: CASSWGVQSGYTF. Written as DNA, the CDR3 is TGTGCCAGCAGCTGGGGGGTACAGTCGGGCTACACCTTC.

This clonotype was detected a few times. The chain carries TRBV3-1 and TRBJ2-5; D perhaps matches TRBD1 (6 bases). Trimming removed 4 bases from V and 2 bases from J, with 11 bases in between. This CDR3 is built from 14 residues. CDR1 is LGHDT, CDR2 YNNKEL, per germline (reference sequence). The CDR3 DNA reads TGTGCCAGCAGCCGCAGGGGACAACAAGAGACCCAGTACTTC. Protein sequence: CASSRRGQQETQYF.

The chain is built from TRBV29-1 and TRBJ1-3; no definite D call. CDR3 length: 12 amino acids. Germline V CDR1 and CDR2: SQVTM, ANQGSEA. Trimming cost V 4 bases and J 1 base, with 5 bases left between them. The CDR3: CSVAFSGNTIYF. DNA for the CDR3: TGCAGCGTTGCCTTTTCTGGAAACACCATATATTTT.

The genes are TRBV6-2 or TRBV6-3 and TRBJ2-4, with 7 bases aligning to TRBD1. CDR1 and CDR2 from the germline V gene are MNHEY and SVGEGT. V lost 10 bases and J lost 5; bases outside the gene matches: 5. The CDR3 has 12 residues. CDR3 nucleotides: TGTGCCACCGGACAGGTAGAAAACATTCAGTACTTC. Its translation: CATGQVENIQYF.

The CDR3 region has the DNA TGCAGTGCTAGCCGGGATGTAACCTCTGGGGCCAACGTCCTGACTTTC. This encodes CSASRDVTSGANVLTF. V and J are TRBV20-1 and TRBJ2-6; maybe TRBD2 (5 bases). Deletions cut 3 bases from V and 0 bases from J, with 12 bases between. The germline gives CDR1 DFQATT, CDR2 SNEGSKA (reference sequence). The CDR3 spans 16 residues.

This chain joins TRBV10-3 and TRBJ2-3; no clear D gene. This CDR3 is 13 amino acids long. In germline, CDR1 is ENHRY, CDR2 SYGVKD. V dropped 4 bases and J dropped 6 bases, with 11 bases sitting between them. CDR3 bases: TGTGCCATCAGTGCCACGCAGCCCGATACGCAGTATTTT. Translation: CAISATQPDTQYF.

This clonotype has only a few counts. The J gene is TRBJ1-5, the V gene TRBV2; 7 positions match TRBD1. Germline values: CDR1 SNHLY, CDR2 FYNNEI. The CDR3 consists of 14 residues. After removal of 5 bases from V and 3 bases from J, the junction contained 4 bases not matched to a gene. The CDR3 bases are TGTGCCAGCAGTCCGGACAGGCTCAATCAGCCCCAGCATTTT. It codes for CASSPDRLNQPQHF.

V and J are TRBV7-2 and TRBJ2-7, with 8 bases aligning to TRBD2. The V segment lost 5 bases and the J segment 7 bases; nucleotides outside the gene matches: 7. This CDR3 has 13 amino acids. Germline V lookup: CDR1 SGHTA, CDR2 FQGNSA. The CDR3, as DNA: TGTGCCAGCAGCCCTCCGACTAGCGAGGAGCAGTACTTC. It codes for CASSPPTSEEQYF.

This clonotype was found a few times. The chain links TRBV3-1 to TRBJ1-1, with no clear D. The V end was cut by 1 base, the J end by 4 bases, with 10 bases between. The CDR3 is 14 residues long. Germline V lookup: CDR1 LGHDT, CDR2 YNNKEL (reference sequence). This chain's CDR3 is CASSQVGVLTEAFF. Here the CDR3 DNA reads TGTGCCAGCAGCCAAGTCGGGGTCCTCACTGAAGCTTTCTTT.

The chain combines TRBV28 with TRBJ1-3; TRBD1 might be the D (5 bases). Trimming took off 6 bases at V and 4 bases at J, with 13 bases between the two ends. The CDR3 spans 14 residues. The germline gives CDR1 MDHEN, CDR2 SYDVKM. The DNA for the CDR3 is TGTGCCAGCAGACAGGCTCGGGCAGGAAACACCATATATTTT. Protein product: CASRQARAGNTIYF.

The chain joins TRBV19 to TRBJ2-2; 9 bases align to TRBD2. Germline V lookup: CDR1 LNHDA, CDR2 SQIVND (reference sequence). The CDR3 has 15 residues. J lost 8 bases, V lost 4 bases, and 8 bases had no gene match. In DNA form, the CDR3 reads TGTGCCAGTAGTAGCGACCTAGCGGGGCAGGGGGAGCTGTTTTTT. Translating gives CASSSDLAGQGELFF.

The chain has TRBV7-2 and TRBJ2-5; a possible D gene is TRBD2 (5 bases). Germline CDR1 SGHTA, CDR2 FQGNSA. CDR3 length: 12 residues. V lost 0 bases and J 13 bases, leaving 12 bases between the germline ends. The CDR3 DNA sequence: TGTGCCAGCAGCTTAGCAGGAGGACGACCGTACTTC. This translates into CASSLAGGRPYF.

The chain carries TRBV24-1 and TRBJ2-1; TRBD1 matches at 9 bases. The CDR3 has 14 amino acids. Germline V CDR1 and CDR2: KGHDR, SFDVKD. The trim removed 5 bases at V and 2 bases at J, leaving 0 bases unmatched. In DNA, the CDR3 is TGTGCCACCAGTGGGACAGGGGCCTACAATGAGCAGTTCTTC. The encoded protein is CATSGTGAYNEQFF.

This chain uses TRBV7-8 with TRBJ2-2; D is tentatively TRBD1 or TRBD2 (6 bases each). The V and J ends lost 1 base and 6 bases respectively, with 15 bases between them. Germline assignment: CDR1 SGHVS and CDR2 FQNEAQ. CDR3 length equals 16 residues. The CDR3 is CASSLVWRGEAGELFF. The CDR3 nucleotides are TGTGCCAGCAGCTTAGTCTGGAGGGGGGAGGCCGGGGAGCTGTTTTTT.

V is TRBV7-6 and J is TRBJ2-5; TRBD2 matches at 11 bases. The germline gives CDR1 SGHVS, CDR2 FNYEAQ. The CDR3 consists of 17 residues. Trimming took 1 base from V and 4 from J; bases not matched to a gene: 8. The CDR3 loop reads CASSLGVTSGSRETQYF. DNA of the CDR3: TGTGCCAGCAGCTTAGGGGTTACTAGCGGGAGTAGAGAGACCCAGTACTTC. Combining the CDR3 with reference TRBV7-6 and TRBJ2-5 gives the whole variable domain GAGVSQSPRYKVTKRGQDVALRCDPISGHVSLYWYRQALGQGPEFLTYFNYEAQQDKSGLPNDRFSAERPEGSISTLTIQRTEQRDSAMYRCASSLGVTSGSRETQYFGPGTRLLVL.

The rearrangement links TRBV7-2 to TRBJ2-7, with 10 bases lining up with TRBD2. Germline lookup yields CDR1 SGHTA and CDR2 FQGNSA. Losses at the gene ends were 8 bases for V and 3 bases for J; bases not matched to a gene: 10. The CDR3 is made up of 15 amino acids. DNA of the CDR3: TGTGCCAGCTCCGGTTCTAGCGGGAGAGGCTACGAGCAGTACTTC. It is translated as CASSGSSGRGYEQYF.